This entry lists 3 T cell receptor beta chains sequenced from one sample in a study of patients and donors after allogeneic stem cell transplantation (dated by TCRdb to 2020 to 2021). Receptor libraries were prepared by RT-PCR. The instrument was a NextSeq 550. In TCRdb, the public reads were trimmed at Q25 with fastp and aligned with MiXCR, with productive beta chains retained. CDR3 protein duplicates are merged, each entry listing the most common genes and DNA. The sample table records 20,000 or so distinct CDR3 sequences; under 30% of these occur just once. The ten most abundant clones make up 40% to 55% of the sample. The sample was blood, either unsorted or a sorted T cell fraction (not recorded which). The receptors here all came from a human donor who was either an allogeneic HSCT recipient or a stem cell or donor lymphocyte infusion donor (not recorded which). It is not recorded whose cells these are; they may come from a transplant donor.

This chain links TRBV4-1 with TRBJ1-2; maybe TRBD1 (6 bases). V shed 4 bases and J shed 5 bases, with 14 bases lying between them. The CDR3 runs 14 residues. Germline loops: CDR1 MGHRA, CDR2 YSYEKL. CDR3 loop: CASSPQGLRYGYTF. CDR3 DNA: TGCGCCAGCAGCCCACAGGGACTTCGGTATGGCTACACCTTC.

The chain combines TRBV6-6 with TRBJ1-2; no clear D gene. In germline, CDR1 is MNHNY, CDR2 SVGAGI (reference sequence). Trimming took 0 bases from V and 7 from J, leaving 9 bases between them. CDR3 length: 13 residues. CDR3 region: CASSYSTGSGYTF. CDR3 nucleotide sequence: TGTGCCAGCAGTTACTCAACGGGATCTGGCTACACCTTC.

There are many counts of this clonotype. This chain connects TRBV29-1 to TRBJ1-2, with D possibly matching TRBD1 (6 bases). From germline, CDR1 is SQVTM and CDR2 ANQGSEA. The CDR3 contains 13 residues. Trimming removed 2 bases at V and 7 bases at J, with 14 bases between. The CDR3 region is CSVERGAWGGYTF. CDR3 DNA: TGCAGCGTTGAAAGGGGGGCATGGGGTGGCTACACCTTC.